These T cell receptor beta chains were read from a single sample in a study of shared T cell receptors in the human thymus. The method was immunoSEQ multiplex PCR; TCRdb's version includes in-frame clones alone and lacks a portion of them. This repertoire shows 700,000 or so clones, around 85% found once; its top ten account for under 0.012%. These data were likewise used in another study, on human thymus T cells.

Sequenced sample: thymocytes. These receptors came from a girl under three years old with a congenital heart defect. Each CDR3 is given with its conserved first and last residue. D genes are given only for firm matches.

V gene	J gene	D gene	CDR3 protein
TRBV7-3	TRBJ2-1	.	CASSCSGPGNEQFF
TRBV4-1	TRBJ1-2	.	CASSQDRILGTRDYGGYTF
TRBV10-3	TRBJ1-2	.	CAISDRSGGYTF
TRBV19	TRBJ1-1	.	CASRTAMNTEAFF
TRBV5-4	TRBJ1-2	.	CASSPGTRGYGYTF
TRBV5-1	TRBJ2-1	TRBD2	CASSLGGEGPERNNEQFF
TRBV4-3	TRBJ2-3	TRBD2	CASSLNPLAGGRLDPDTQYF
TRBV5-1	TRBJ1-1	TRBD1	CASSLWDRVNTEAFF
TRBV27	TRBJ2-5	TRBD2	CASRSAGGQETQYF
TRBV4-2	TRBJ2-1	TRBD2	CASSQVGLVRNEQFF
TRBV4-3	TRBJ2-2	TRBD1	CASRSGTGLFRTGELFF
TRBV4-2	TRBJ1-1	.	CASSPVPSPGGAAFF
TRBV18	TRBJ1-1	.	CASSPLPGGDTEAFF
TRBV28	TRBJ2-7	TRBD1	CASSRTGQGYSYEQYF
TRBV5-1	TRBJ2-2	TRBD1	CASSYRGRMTLRENTGELFF
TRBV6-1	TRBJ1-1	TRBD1	CASSEGQGRNTEAFF
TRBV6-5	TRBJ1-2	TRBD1	CASSFTGEQANYGYTF
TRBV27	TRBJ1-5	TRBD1	CASSIISRTPGTGVLPQHF
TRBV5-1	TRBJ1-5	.	CASSSMRQIQQPQHF
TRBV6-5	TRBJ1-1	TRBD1	CASRTGQGNTEAFF
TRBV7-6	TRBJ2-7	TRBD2	CASSLRPGGAHEQYF
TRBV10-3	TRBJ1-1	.	CAISDPLPTGREAFF
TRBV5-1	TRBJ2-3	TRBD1	CASTDRVGDTQYF
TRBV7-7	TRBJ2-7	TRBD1	CASSQGVPAIYEQYF
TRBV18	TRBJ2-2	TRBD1	CASSRRTGFTPFFCTGELFF
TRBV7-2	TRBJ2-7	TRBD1	CASSWTGGYEQYF
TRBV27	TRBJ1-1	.	CASSFYGAPGEAFF
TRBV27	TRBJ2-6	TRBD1	CASSSKTRPDRVGERRSGANVLTF
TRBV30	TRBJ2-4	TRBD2	CAWSGSGGDTEDIQYF
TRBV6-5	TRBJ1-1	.	CASSYNRAGGNTEAFF
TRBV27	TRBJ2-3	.	CASTSHTGSGTDTQYF
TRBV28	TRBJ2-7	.	CASRTGGTAIYEQYF
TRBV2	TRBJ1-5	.	CASHLKQGSNQPQHF